This T cell receptor (beta chain) was captured in a study of blood T cell repertoires in COVID-19 (dated by TCRdb to the early 2020s). About the investigation overall: The collaborator samples originated in the United States, Italy and Spain and spanned the acute and convalescent phases of COVID-19. Where available, HLA class I and class II types were taken from metadata supplied by the sample provider and were not determined by assay-based typing. The material from the prospective study consisted of cDNA or gDNA derived from T cells, B-cell-depleted T cells, or PBMCs. Samples came from the ongoing ImmuneRACE study (first 160 participants) plus 1,254 subjects from 6 global collaborators. Subjects who had been exposed to COVID-19, were actively infected with it, or had recovered from it provided the deeply sampled blood TCRbeta repertoires that made up the dataset. A freely available public database, intended as a resource for researchers studying the immune response to SARS-CoV-2, is where the repertoires were released. Sample metadata almost always included a de-identified subject ID, COVID-19 status, age in years and sex. General study outcomes and caveats: The amount of clinical and demographic metadata varied by source and participant and was provided uncurated.

This clone was recorded a few times. This clone's antigen is unknown. Per-nucleotide qualities are absent, and no much larger clonotype sits a single base away. Including the terminal cysteine and phenylalanine, the CDR3 comprises 15 residues. The kept DNA is CDR3 alone, 45 bases in frame from the first base. Looking up the germline V gene yields CDR1 MNHGY and CDR2 SVAAGI. V is pared back by 2 bases and J by 1 base, with 11 bases lying between the germline termini. TCRbeta CDR3 regions were amplified from genomic DNA using the immunoSEQ Assay, a bias-controlled multiplex PCR. The paper's data handling went like this. Nucleated cell counts per sample were estimated from amplification of reference gene primers within the assay. Sequence reads were collapsed and filtered to measure the absolute abundance of every unique TCRbeta CDR3 rearrangement. Productive Simpson clonality was computed per sample as the square root of Simpson's diversity index over productive rearrangements. Imported from immuneACCESS, the table was reduced by TCRdb to in-frame sequences with V and J called. These copies leave out some clones; in studies compared against another copy, an unresolved V gene accounts for under half, and the cause of the remainder is not known. The D gene and trimming were derived from the DNA, and the V and J assignments and clone size from that table. This sample has some 200,000 clones in its table, and more than 65% of those were observed once. Around 13% of the sample rests with the top ten.

Whole blood was collected in K2EDTA tubes by collaborating institutions according to the institutions' own protocols. For TCRbeta analysis, collaborators shipped samples as frozen whole blood, isolated PBMCs, or DNA extracted from either of those sample types. This receptor was taken from a human donor in a cohort sampled during active COVID-19. The rearranged chain carries TRBV6-9 and TRBJ1-2; TRBD1 could be the D gene, as 5 bases match. Material for sequencing was peripheral blood. The nucleotide sequence reads TGTGCCAGCAGTTATGGACAAATCTTTAACTATGGCTACACCTTC. This is translated as CASSYGQIFNYGYTF.